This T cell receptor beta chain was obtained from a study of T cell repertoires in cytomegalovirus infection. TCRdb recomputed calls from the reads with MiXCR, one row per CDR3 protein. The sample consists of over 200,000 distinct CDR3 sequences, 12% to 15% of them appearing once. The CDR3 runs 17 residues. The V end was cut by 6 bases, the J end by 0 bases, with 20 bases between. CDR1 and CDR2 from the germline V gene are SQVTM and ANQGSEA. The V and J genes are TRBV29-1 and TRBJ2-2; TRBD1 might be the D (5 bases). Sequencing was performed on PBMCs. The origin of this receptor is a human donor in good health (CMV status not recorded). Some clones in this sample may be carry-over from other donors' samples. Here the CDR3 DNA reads TGCAGCGTAATATTCCCATTAGGGGCACCGAACACCGGGGAGCTGTTTTTT. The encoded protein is CSVIFPLGAPNTGELFF.